This TCR beta chain was recovered during a study of cytomegalovirus exposure and HLA in healthy donors. Study context: An early data release held 70 million to 90 million unique TCRs from HLA-typed donors.

On this clone: What it binds is not known.

Study-level points and caveats: At a 0.05 false discovery rate, a later analysis found some 17,000 TCR beta sequences to be associated with HLA alleles. Some TCR beta chains (around 180 of them) were listed as cytomegalovirus-associated.

CMV serostatus data were not documented for this donor. PCR used 60 Vbeta primers and 13 Jbeta primers. The method was immunoSEQ multiplex PCR; TCRdb's version includes in-frame clones alone and lacks a portion of them. The sample has over 65,000 clones; more than 80% are singletons. Sequencing was carried out using PBMCs. This clonotype was sampled from a human donor in good health.

This chain's CDR3 is CASSAPGLGGYTF. The CDR3, as DNA: TGTGCCAGCAGTGCCCCAGGGTTAGGGGGCTACACCTTC. The chain recombines TRBV25-1 with TRBJ1-2, with a weak D call TRBD1 (5 bases). Trimming pared 4 bases from V and 8 bases from J, leaving 14 bases between. The CDR3 runs 13 residues. Germline V gene data show CDR1 as MGHDK and CDR2 as SYGVNS.